A single sample gave rise to the 28 T cell receptor beta chains below, sequenced in a study of blood T cell repertoires in COVID-19. TCRdb keeps only in-frame clones here, not all; method: immunoSEQ multiplex PCR. This sample has tens of thousands of clones, with 65% to 90% found just once. The sample consisted of peripheral blood. Receptor source: an elderly man with acute or convalescent COVID-19.

The chain is built from TRBV19 and TRBJ2-1; TRBD1 matches 8 bases. With 5 bases clipped from V and 6 bases from J, the junction kept 9 bases outside the gene matches. The CDR3 has 15 residues. Germline values: CDR1 LNHDA, CDR2 SQIVND (reference sequence). Here the CDR3 DNA reads TGTGCCAGTAGTTCGACAGGGGTAGTTTTCAATGAGCAGTTCTTC. Encoded protein: CASSSTGVVFNEQFF. The full variable domain, with the rest looked up from reference TRBV19 and TRBJ2-1, is DGGITQSPKYLFRKEGQNVTLSCEQNLNHDAMYWYRQDPGQGLRLIYYSQIVNDFQKGDIAEGYSVSREKKESFPLTVTSAQKNPTAFYLCASSSTGVVFNEQFFGPGTRLTVL.

This chain joins TRBV5-6 and TRBJ2-2; 8 nucleotides agree with TRBD1. Trimming removed 3 bases from V and 1 base from J; junction bases left unmatched: 5. The germline CDR1 and CDR2 sequences are SGHDT and YYEEEE. The CDR3 has 16 amino acids. The CDR3, as DNA: TGTGCCAGCAGCTCGGAGACAGGGGTGAACACCGGGGAGCTGTTTTTT. Translated, it gives CASSSETGVNTGELFF.

The J gene is TRBJ2-2, the V gene TRBV11-2, with a possible D match to TRBD1 (6 bases). V was trimmed by 5 bases and J by 0 bases, leaving 19 bases between them. Germline CDR1 reads SGHAT; CDR2 reads FQNNGV. CDR3 length equals 18 residues. CDR3 DNA sequence: TGTGCCAGCAGCCTTACACTCGGGACATTCGCGAACACCGGGGAGCTGTTTTTT. Translating gives CASSLTLGTFANTGELFF.

This clone has only one observation. The chain carries TRBV2 and TRBJ1-2; D uncertain. Per germline, CDR1 SNHLY and CDR2 FYNNEI. The V end lost 1 base, the J end lost 8 bases, and 8 bases lay between the germline ends. The CDR3 covers 12 residues. CDR3 nucleotide sequence: TGTGCCAGCAGTGAAGAGGCGGGGGGCTACACCTTC. It is translated as CASSEEAGGYTF.

V is TRBV27 and J is TRBJ2-1, with TRBD2 identical over 9 bases. The V and J ends lost 3 bases and 8 bases, in that order; junction bases with no gene match: 8. Per the germline V gene, CDR1 is MNHEY and CDR2 is SMNVEV (reference sequence). The CDR3 is made up of 15 amino acids. The CDR3: CASSFGGRGRDEQFF. The CDR3 bases are TGTGCCAGCAGTTTCGGCGGGAGGGGCAGGGATGAGCAGTTCTTC.

The chain combines TRBV30 with TRBJ2-3; 13 bases align to TRBD2. The J segment lost 3 bases and the V segment lost 4 bases, leaving 7 bases of the junction unmatched. CDR1 and CDR2 (germline): GTSNPN, SVGIG (reference sequence). The CDR3 extends over 16 amino acids. The CDR3 protein is CAWNPGLAGETDTQYF. CDR3 bases: TGTGCCTGGAACCCCGGACTAGCGGGGGAAACAGATACGCAGTATTTT. Full variable domain (outside the CDR3, taken from reference TRBV30 and TRBJ2-3): SQTIHQWPATLVQPVGSPLSLECTVEGTSNPNLYWYRQAAGRGLQLLFYSVGIGQISSEVPQNLSASRPQDRQFILSSKKLLLSDSGFYLCAWNPGLAGETDTQYFGPGTRLTVL.

The chain combines TRBV7-9 with TRBJ2-3, with D possibly TRBD2 on 5 matching bases. The V and J ends lost 5 bases and 3 bases respectively, with 15 bases between them. Looked up from germline, CDR1 is SEHNR and CDR2 is FQNEAQ (reference sequence). This CDR3 has 15 residues. CDR3 sequence: CASSGSKRKTDTQYF. In nucleotides, the CDR3 is TGTGCCAGCAGCGGATCGAAGCGGAAGACAGATACGCAGTATTTT.

The rearrangement uses TRBV18 and TRBJ2-1, with 9 bases identical to TRBD2. After removal of 2 bases from V and 8 bases from J, the junction contained 13 bases not matched to a gene. The CDR3 length is 17 residues. Germline V gene sequence: CDR1 KGHSH, CDR2 LQKENI. In DNA form, the CDR3 reads TGTGCCAGCTCACCATCGCTAGGCGCGGGAGGGCCCTATGAGCAGTTCTTC. Amino acid sequence: CASSPSLGAGGPYEQFF.

The V and J genes are TRBV7-2 and TRBJ1-1; TRBD1 is a possible D gene (6 bases). CDR1 is SGHTA and CDR2 is FQGNSA in the germline V gene. The CDR3 covers 15 residues. With 5 bases removed from V and 1 base from J, the gap between germline ends came to 14 bases. Here the CDR3 DNA reads TGTGCCAGCAGCCCAGGACAGCCGGGGAACACTGAAGCTTTCTTT. As protein: CASSPGQPGNTEAFF.

This sequence joins TRBV5-1 and TRBJ1-4, with 7 bases matching TRBD1. This CDR3 has 14 amino acids. Per germline, CDR1 SGHRS and CDR2 YFSETQ. V shed 6 bases and J 3 bases; nucleotides not matched to a gene: 5. CDR3 DNA sequence: TGCGCCAGCACCCGGGACAGCCCTAATGAAAAACTGTTTTTT. Its protein product is CASTRDSPNEKLFF.

V and J are TRBV24-1 and TRBJ1-5; maybe TRBD1 (5 bases). CDR3 length: 12 residues. Germline V CDR1 and CDR2: KGHDR, SFDVKD. Trimming took 6 bases from V and 4 from J, leaving 6 bases between them. The CDR3 spells CATSSGNQPQHF. In nucleotides, the CDR3 is TGTGCCACCAGTTCAGGGAATCAGCCCCAGCATTTT.

This clone was observed a single time. The V call is TRBV2, the J call TRBJ1-1, with 8 bases identical to TRBD1. This CDR3 comprises 15 residues. Germline values: CDR1 SNHLY, CDR2 FYNNEI. J lost 0 bases, V lost 6 bases, and 6 bases had no gene match. The CDR3 spells CASRPGQGVNTEAFF. The CDR3 bases are TGTGCCAGCAGACCAGGACAGGGCGTGAACACTGAAGCTTTCTTT.

The sample holds a few counts of this clone. The chain has TRBV12-3 or TRBV12-4 and TRBJ1-2, with D unclear. The CDR3 contains 12 residues. V was trimmed by 7 bases and J by 0 bases, leaving 6 bases between them. The CDR3 here is CASNLANYGYTF. The DNA for the CDR3 is TGTGCCAGCAACTTAGCTAACTATGGCTACACCTTC.

This chain links TRBV19 with TRBJ1-3; perhaps TRBD1 as D (5 bases). This CDR3 comprises 15 residues. CDR1 and CDR2 from the germline V gene are LNHDA and SQIVND (reference sequence). V was cut by 6 bases and J by 0 bases, with 12 bases left in between. Here the CDR3 reads CASRRDFRSGNTIYF. The CDR3 DNA sequence: TGTGCCAGTAGAAGGGACTTTCGCTCTGGAAACACCATATATTTT.

The rearrangement joins TRBV4-1 to TRBJ1-5; 12 nucleotides agree with TRBD1. Germline V gene data show CDR1 as MGHRA and CDR2 as YSYEKL. V lost 1 base to trimming and J lost 7 bases; unmatched junction nucleotides: 8. This CDR3 has 17 residues. The CDR3 region is CASSQVVGTGGQQPQHF. Here the CDR3 DNA reads TGCGCCAGCAGCCAAGTCGTCGGGACAGGGGGCCAACAGCCCCAGCATTTT.

This chain connects TRBV9 to TRBJ1-3, with 8 bases lining up with TRBD1. Germline values: CDR1 SGDLS, CDR2 YYNGEE. J was trimmed by 0 bases and V by 3 bases; bases with no gene match: 8. This CDR3 has 17 residues. CDR3 DNA: TGTGCCAGCAGCGAGTTGGGACAGGCCTTCTCTGGAAACACCATATATTTT. It codes for CASSELGQAFSGNTIYF. The complete variable domain, with remaining parts taken from reference TRBV9 and TRBJ1-3, reads DSGVTQTPKHLITATGQRVTLRCSPRSGDLSVYWYQQSLDQGLQFLIQYYNGEERAKGNILERFSAQQFPDLHSELNLSSLELGDSALYFCASSELGQAFSGNTIYFGEGSWLTVV.

This chain connects TRBV19 to TRBJ1-5; 11 nucleotides match TRBD1. The CDR3 length is 19 residues. Per germline, CDR1 LNHDA and CDR2 SQIVND (reference sequence). J gave up 1 base and V 0 bases, and 8 bases lay outside the gene matches. This CDR3 is CASSIEDRGPSGSNQPQHF. The CDR3 nucleotides are TGTGCCAGTAGTATAGAGGACAGGGGGCCGTCGGGGAGCAATCAGCCCCAGCATTTT.

V usage is TRBV14 and J usage is TRBJ1-1; D remains unclear. CDR3 length: 14 amino acids. V shed 5 bases and J shed 5 bases, with 15 bases lying between them. Germline CDR1 and CDR2: SGHDN and FVKESK. The CDR3 sequence is CASSELPRGTEAFF. CDR3 sequence (DNA): TGTGCCAGCAGCGAACTCCCTCGAGGGACTGAAGCTTTCTTT.

The chain carries TRBV6-2 or TRBV6-3 and TRBJ2-4; D might be TRBD2 (5 bases). CDR1 and CDR2 (germline): MNHEY, SVGEGT. The CDR3 covers 13 residues. V was trimmed by 6 bases and J by 9 bases, leaving 15 bases between them. CDR3 in amino acids: CASSPIPGGIQYF. The CDR3 nucleotides are TGTGCCAGCAGCCCCATCCCCGGAGGCATTCAGTACTTC.

This clone was seen a few times. V is TRBV3-1 (or the pseudogene TRBV3-2) and J is TRBJ2-3; TRBD2 matches 8 bases. Germline V gene data show CDR1 as LGHDT and CDR2 as YNNKEL (reference sequence). The V segment lost 0 bases and the J segment 1 base; nucleotides outside the gene matches: 9. The CDR3 consists of 18 residues. Here the CDR3 DNA reads TGTGCCAGCAGCCAAGATCTCAACGGGGGGGCCGGCACAGATACGCAGTATTTT. Translation: CASSQDLNGGAGTDTQYF.

The gene calls are TRBV7-2 and TRBJ1-5; TRBD1 matches at 9 bases. CDR3 size: 15 residues. From germline, CDR1 is SGHTA and CDR2 FQGNSA. The junction had 3 bases not matched to a gene; V was cut back by 1 base and J by 5 bases. CDR3 protein: CASSLGQGEYQPQHF. The CDR3 nucleotides are TGTGCCAGCAGCTTAGGACAGGGGGAGTATCAGCCCCAGCATTTT.

The rearrangement links TRBV18 to TRBJ1-5, with D possibly being TRBD1 (5 bases). The ends were cut back, 2 bases at V and 6 bases at J, with 17 bases in the middle. CDR3 length: 16 residues. Looked up from germline, CDR1 is KGHSH and CDR2 is LQKENI. CDR3 DNA sequence: TGTGCCAGCTCACCAATGGACAAGGGGAATGGTCAGCCCCAGCATTTT. Amino acid sequence: CASSPMDKGNGQPQHF.

This chain connects TRBV7-6 to TRBJ1-1; 7 bases align to TRBD1. The CDR3 covers 16 residues. The V and J ends lost 5 bases and 7 bases, in that order; junction bases with no gene match: 16. Looked up from germline, CDR1 is SGHVS and CDR2 is FNYEAQ. Here the CDR3 reads CASSQGVLTAPGEAFF. In DNA form, the CDR3 reads TGTGCCAGCAGCCAGGGGGTCTTAACGGCCCCGGGTGAAGCTTTCTTT.

The chain employs TRBV6-2 or TRBV6-3 and TRBJ1-2; perhaps TRBD1 as D (5 bases). The CDR3 loop spans 13 amino acids. The germline gives CDR1 MNHEY, CDR2 SVGEGT. Deletions cut 6 bases from V and 4 bases from J, with 12 bases between. CDR3 residues: CASSEDSPYGYTF. Here the CDR3 DNA reads TGTGCCAGCAGCGAAGACAGCCCCTATGGCTACACCTTC.

The genes are TRBV3-1 (or the pseudogene TRBV3-2) and TRBJ2-7; no reliable D call. Between the trimmed V and J ends, which lost 11 bases and 3 bases, there was a span of 14 bases. The CDR3 is made up of 12 amino acids. Germline V gene lookup returns CDR1 LGHDT and CDR2 YNNKEL (reference sequence). CDR3 residues: CAVMTPHYEQYF. CDR3 bases: TGTGCCGTAATGACTCCCCACTACGAGCAGTACTTC.

The chain carries TRBV11-2 and TRBJ2-7; 7 bases match TRBD1. Trimming took 5 bases from V and 4 from J; bases not matched to a gene: 5. This CDR3 is built from 13 residues. Germline V gene sequence: CDR1 SGHAT, CDR2 FQNNGV. In nucleotides, the CDR3 is TGTGCCAGCAGCCGGGACAGTTTTTACGAGCAGTACTTC. Translation: CASSRDSFYEQYF.

CDR3: CASSLGTGIYGYTF. As DNA, the CDR3 is TGTGCCAGCAGTTTAGGGACAGGGATCTATGGCTACACCTTC. The chain links TRBV28 to TRBJ1-2; 9 nucleotides align to TRBD1. This CDR3 contains 14 residues. Trimming took 2 bases from V and 4 from J; bases not matched to a gene: 2. Germline CDR1 and CDR2: MDHEN and SYDVKM.

This clone was detected only once. This rearrangement joins TRBV10-3 to TRBJ1-6; D not certain. The V gene's germline CDR1 is ENHRY and CDR2 SYGVKD. Trimming took 6 bases from V and 6 from J, leaving 12 bases between them. The CDR3 spans 14 residues. The CDR3 sequence is CAIREQSPNSPLHF. The CDR3 DNA reads as TGTGCCATCAGAGAACAGTCGCCTAATTCACCCCTCCACTTT.